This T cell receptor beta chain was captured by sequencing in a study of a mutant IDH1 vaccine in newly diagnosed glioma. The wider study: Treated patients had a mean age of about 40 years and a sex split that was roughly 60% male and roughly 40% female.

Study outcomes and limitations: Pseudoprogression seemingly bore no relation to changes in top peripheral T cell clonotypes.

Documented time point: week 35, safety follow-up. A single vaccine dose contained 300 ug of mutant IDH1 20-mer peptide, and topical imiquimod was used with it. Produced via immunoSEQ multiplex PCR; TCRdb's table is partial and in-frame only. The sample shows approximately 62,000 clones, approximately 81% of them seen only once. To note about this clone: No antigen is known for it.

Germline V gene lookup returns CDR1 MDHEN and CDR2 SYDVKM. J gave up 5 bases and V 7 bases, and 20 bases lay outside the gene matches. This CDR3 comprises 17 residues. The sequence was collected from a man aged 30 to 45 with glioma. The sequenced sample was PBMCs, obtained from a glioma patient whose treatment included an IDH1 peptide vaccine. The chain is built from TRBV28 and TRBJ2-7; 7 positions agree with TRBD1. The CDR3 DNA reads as TGTGCCAGCACCTTCAACAGGGGCAGGAAGTTTCTCGACGAGCAGTACTTC. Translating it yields CASTFNRGRKFLDEQYF.